This entry features one T cell receptor (beta chain) sequence. This sample is drawn from a study of blood T cell repertoires in COVID-19. Study-wide context: T cells, B-cell-depleted T cells, or PBMCs supplied cDNA or gDNA.

Per the study methods: From reference gene primer amplification, estimates of nucleated cell counts were derived. TCRdb's table, derived via immunoSEQ multiplex PCR, lists solely in-frame clones and lacks some. The V and J calls and clone size were taken over from that table, and D and trimming were inferred from the DNA. The sample shows fewer than 450,000 clones, about 88% of them seen only once. Cohort 3 recovery required two negative PCRs, clearance, or symptom resolution. The germline V gene encodes CDR1 MDHEN and CDR2 SYDVKM. Trimming removed 6 bases at V and 3 bases at J, with 15 bases between. This CDR3 has 15 residues.

The sequenced material came from PBMCs or T cells enriched from blood (not recorded which). The receptor comes from a woman younger than 45 who had recovered from COVID-19. V gene TRBV28 combines with J gene TRBJ1-5; possibly TRBD1 for D (6 bases). CDR3 nucleotide sequence: TGTGCCAGCAGCACCGCGGGGGGGGCCAATCAGCCCCAGCATTTT. Its translation: CASSTAGGANQPQHF.